The present T cell receptor beta chain was sequenced within a study of shared T cell receptors in the human thymus. From germline, CDR1 is MNHEY and CDR2 SVGAGI. The ends were cut back, 5 bases at V and 1 base at J, with 12 bases in the middle. The CDR3 length is 15 residues. Method: immunoSEQ multiplex PCR; TCRdb's copy keeps in-frame clones and lacks some. Among around 340,000 clones listed, 95% were seen once. This clone was recorded once. The sequenced sample consisted of thymocytes. The source of this sequence is a human donor. The chain uses TRBV6-5 and TRBJ1-3; possibly TRBD1 for D (6 bases). This CDR3 reads CASSMTGLSGNTIYF. The CDR3, as DNA: TGTGCCAGCAGTATGACAGGCCTATCTGGAAACACCATATATTTT.